These T cell receptor beta chains were read from a single sample in a study of blood T cells in healthy people across ages. TCRdb re-called the 5' RACE reads with MiXCR, one entry per CDR3 protein. The table shows hundreds of thousands of distinct CDR3 sequences, with more than 40% occurring only once. The sequenced material came from blood. These receptors were collected from a man aged 60 to 75 in good health. CDR3s include the opening cysteine and the closing phenylalanine or tryptophan. A D gene is named only where the DNA matches it firmly. Clone size is stated in some rows and not others, as once, few, many or a class when expanded.

V gene	D gene	clone size	J gene	CDR3 protein	CDR3 DNA
TRBV12-3/TRBV12-4	TRBD2	.	TRBJ2-4	CASSLALLAGGMEQYF	TGTGCCAGCAGTTTAGCGCTACTAGCGGGGGGGATGGAGCAGTACTTC
TRBV4-3	.	.	TRBJ1-4	CASSQGHQDNEKLFF	TGCGCCAGCAGCCAAGGCCACCAGGATAATGAAAAACTGTTTTTT
TRBV20-1	.	.	TRBJ2-1	CSALGGLTYNEQFF	TGCAGTGCCCTCGGGGGGCTGACCTACAACGAGCAGTTCTTC
TRBV10-3	TRBD1	.	TRBJ2-7	CAISDSGQGKYEQYF	TGTGCCATCAGTGACTCCGGACAGGGGAAGTACGAGCAGTACTTC
TRBV5-6	TRBD1	few	TRBJ2-7	CASSWGQPVSYEQYF	TGTGCCAGCAGCTGGGGACAGCCGGTCTCCTACGAGCAGTACTTC
TRBV9	.	few	TRBJ2-1	CASSVGGGTGRAHEQFF	TGTGCCAGCAGCGTAGGTGGGGGCACAGGGAGGGCCCATGAGCAGTTCTTC
TRBV7-2	TRBD2	few	TRBJ2-1	CASSLAHGSGGEQFF	TGTGCCAGCAGCTTAGCGCATGGTAGCGGGGGCGAGCAGTTCTTC
TRBV6-2/TRBV6-3	TRBD1	.	TRBJ1-2	CASVHEDRVIENGYTF	TGTGCCAGCGTTCACGAGGACAGGGTGATAGAAAATGGCTACACCTTC
TRBV7-3	.	.	TRBJ1-2	CASSLTGGTNYGYTF	TGTGCCAGCAGCTTAACGGGCGGGACTAACTATGGCTACACCTTC
TRBV28	.	.	TRBJ2-3	CASSYPPSSDTQYF	TGTGCCAGCAGTTACCCTCCTAGTTCAGATACGCAGTATTTT
TRBV20-1	TRBD2	.	TRBJ2-5	CSGIPGLAFSGVTQYF	TGCAGTGGGATCCCGGGACTAGCCTTTTCGGGAGTGACCCAGTACTTC
TRBV20-1	.	.	TRBJ2-1	CSAKDAGSSYNEQFF	TGCAGTGCTAAAGATGCGGGGAGCTCCTACAATGAGCAGTTCTTC
TRBV9	TRBD1	.	TRBJ1-6	CASSVGDSGKPPLHF	TGTGCCAGCAGCGTAGGGGACAGCGGCAAACCCCCCCTCCACTTT
TRBV12-3/TRBV12-4	TRBD1	.	TRBJ1-2	CASNIGTGGYYGYTF	TGTGCCAGCAATATAGGGACAGGTGGTTACTATGGCTACACCTTC
TRBV12-3/TRBV12-4	TRBD2	.	TRBJ2-5	CASSPAGLVPNEQYF	TGTGCCAGCAGCCCCGCTGGACTAGTGCCTAATGAGCAGTACTTC
TRBV24-1	.	.	TRBJ2-5	CATSDRLGLQETQYF	TGTGCCACCAGTGACAGACTAGGCCTCCAGGAGACCCAGTACTTC
TRBV20-1	TRBD2	.	TRBJ2-1	CSAHTGTSGRLSSYNEQFF	TGCAGTGCCCATACCGGGACTAGCGGGAGATTGAGCTCCTACAATGAGCAGTTCTTC
TRBV25-1	.	.	TRBJ2-5	CASSDSLETQYF	TGTGCCAGCAGTGACTCCTTGGAGACCCAGTACTTC
TRBV2	.	.	TRBJ2-1	CASTDYRANEQFF	TGTGCCAGCACCGACTATAGAGCCAATGAGCAGTTCTTC
TRBV20-1	TRBD2	.	TRBJ2-2	CSARGGGGDTGELFF	TGCAGTGCTAGAGGCGGGGGGGGCGACACCGGGGAGCTGTTTTTT
TRBV6-5	.	.	TRBJ1-6	CASSSFTSYNSPLHF	TGTGCCAGCAGTTCATTTACCTCCTATAATTCACCCCTCCACTTT
TRBV6-1	TRBD2	many	TRBJ2-1	CASSSGGANEQFF	TGTGCCAGCTCTAGCGGGGGGGCCAATGAGCAGTTCTTC
TRBV24-1	.	.	TRBJ1-5	CATSEGVSPQHF	TGTGCCACCAGCGAAGGGGTTTCGCCCCAGCATTTT
TRBV4-1	.	few	TRBJ1-2	CASSQEAGLDGYTF	TGCGCCAGCAGCCAAGAAGCAGGGTTGGATGGCTACACCTTC
TRBV4-3	.	.	TRBJ1-5	CASSQARGDQPQHF	TGCGCCAGCAGCCAAGCCCGAGGTGATCAGCCCCAGCATTTT
TRBV7-8	.	few	TRBJ1-1	CASSLEGGGMNTEAFF	TGTGCCAGCAGCTTAGAGGGCGGGGGAATGAACACTGAAGCTTTCTTT
TRBV12-5	TRBD1	.	TRBJ1-2	CASGQGQGGYTF	TGTGCTAGTGGTCAGGGACAGGGTGGCTACACCTTC
TRBV7-9	.	.	TRBJ2-5	CASSVRDGAQETQYF	TGTGCCAGCAGCGTCCGGGACGGAGCCCAAGAGACCCAGTACTTC
TRBV24-1	.	.	TRBJ2-3	CATSDPKDTQYF	TGTGCCACCAGTGACCCCAAGGATACGCAGTATTTT
TRBV7-9	.	.	TRBJ1-1	CASKDQAPIEAFF	TGTGCCAGCAAGGATCAAGCGCCCATTGAAGCTTTCTTT
TRBV24-1	.	.	TRBJ2-1	CATSDRGYDEQFF	TGTGCCACCAGTGATCGAGGATACGATGAGCAGTTCTTC
TRBV7-9	.	.	TRBJ2-3	CASSNGKGLPVGTQYF	TGTGCCAGCAGCAACGGAAAGGGACTGCCGGTTGGGACGCAGTATTTT
TRBV14	.	.	TRBJ2-3	CASSQEGPGSATDTQYF	TGTGCCAGCAGCCAAGAGGGTCCAGGCAGTGCCACAGATACGCAGTATTTT
TRBV20-1	TRBD2	.	TRBJ2-5	CSARRTSGGALGETQYF	TGCAGTGCTAGACGGACTAGCGGGGGGGCCTTGGGCGAGACCCAGTACTTC
TRBV6-6	.	few	TRBJ2-7	CASRMDGSSYEQYF	TGTGCCAGCAGGATGGACGGCAGCTCCTACGAGCAGTACTTC
TRBV6-6	.	.	TRBJ2-4	CASSYSGGTGGEQYF	TGTGCCAGCAGTTACTCCGGTGGTACAGGGGGGGAGCAGTACTTC
TRBV20-1	.	many	TRBJ2-5	CSARVPGHNTQETQYF	TGCAGTGCTAGAGTCCCGGGACATAATACCCAAGAGACCCAGTACTTC
TRBV12-3/TRBV12-4	.	few	TRBJ1-1	CASGSAGNTEAFF	TGTGCCAGCGGGTCAGCGGGGAACACTGAAGCTTTCTTT
TRBV6-1	TRBD2	.	TRBJ2-2	CASRRTSGGTTNTGELFF	TGTGCCAGCAGACGGACTAGCGGGGGGACGACGAACACCGGGGAGCTGTTTTTT
TRBV3-1	TRBD2	few	TRBJ2-7	CASSQSGGQPYEQYF	TGTGCCAGCAGCCAAAGCGGGGGCCAACCCTACGAGCAGTACTTC
TRBV15	TRBD1	.	TRBJ2-6	CATSRTQGTGANVLTF	TGTGCCACCAGCAGAACACAGGGGACTGGGGCCAACGTCCTGACTTTC
TRBV7-9	.	few	TRBJ1-2	CASSAGIGYGYTF	TGTGCCAGCAGCGCAGGGATAGGGTATGGCTACACCTTC
TRBV27	.	.	TRBJ2-2	CASSSHFEPTGELFF	TGTGCCAGCAGTTCCCATTTCGAACCCACCGGGGAGCTGTTTTTT